This entry lists 18 T cell receptor beta chains sequenced from one sample in a study of post-analysis software for immune sequencing data. Each TCR beta cDNA library carried unique molecular identifiers. TCRdb processed the PCR reads anew with MiXCR; each CDR3 protein has one entry. Seen here are roughly 870,000 distinct CDR3 sequences, roughly 50% observed once, and the top ten hold approximately 4.2%. General study findings and limits: Patients carried roughly 5 TRBV segments more frequently than controls did, and TRBV5-6, TRBV5-1 and TRBV20-1 were among them.

Which antigens these TCRs recognize remains unknown. The sequenced material came from blood. The source is a girl aged 5-17 years with multiple sclerosis.

This clonotype turned up a few times. The chain links TRBV30 to TRBJ1-2; D call uncertain. Looked up from germline, CDR1 is GTSNPN and CDR2 is SVGIG (reference sequence). There are 14 residues in the CDR3. V was clipped by 0 bases and J by 5 bases, with 13 bases between them. This chain's CDR3 is CAWSVPGGRYGYTF. CDR3 in DNA: TGTGCCTGGAGTGTACCGGGAGGCCGGTATGGCTACACCTTC.

This chain joins TRBV4-2 and TRBJ2-2; 12 bases match TRBD2. CDR3 length: 17 residues. Germline CDR1 reads LGHNA; CDR2 reads YNFKEQ. V was clipped by 0 bases and J by 5 bases; unmatched bases: 4. Here the CDR3 DNA reads TGTGCCAGCAGCCAAGAGGCACTAGCGGGAGGAACCGGGGAGCTGTTTTTT. This sequence encodes CASSQEALAGGTGELFF.

The chain employs TRBV10-3 and TRBJ2-3; D might be TRBD1 (6 bases). The CDR3 runs to 14 residues. Germline V lookup: CDR1 ENHRY, CDR2 SYGVKD. Trimming took 10 bases from V and 5 from J, leaving 19 bases between them. The CDR3 coding sequence is TGTGCCACCGAGGGGGAAGAGGAATTAGATACGCAGTATTTT. It codes for CATEGEEELDTQYF.

V usage is TRBV5-5 and J usage is TRBJ1-2, with TRBD1 matching over 8 bases. Germline lookup yields CDR1 SGHKS and CDR2 YYEKEE (reference sequence). The CDR3 has 15 amino acids. J was trimmed by 1 base and V by 4 bases; bases with no gene match: 6. The CDR3 region is CASSMGQAYNYGYTF. CDR3 bases: TGTGCCAGCAGCATGGGACAGGCCTATAACTATGGCTACACCTTC.

J is TRBJ2-3 and V is TRBV5-1; TRBD1 might be the D (5 bases). There are 14 residues in the CDR3. The germline CDR1 and CDR2 sequences are SGHRS and YFSETQ. V was clipped by 4 bases and J by 4 bases, with 13 bases between them. Here the CDR3 reads CASSPNGASDTQYF. The DNA of the CDR3 is TGCGCCAGCAGCCCGAATGGGGCCTCAGATACGCAGTATTTT. Full variable domain (rest looked up from reference TRBV5-1 and TRBJ2-3): KAGVTQTPRYLIKTRGQQVTLSCSPISGHRSVSWYQQTPGQGLQFLFEYFSETQRNKGNFPGRFSGRQFSNSRSEMNVSTLELGDSALYLCASSPNGASDTQYFGPGTRLTVL.

The chain couples TRBV20-1 to TRBJ1-2; D is unresolved. CDR3 length equals 14 residues. Trimming stripped 0 bases from V and 1 base from J, with 9 bases between. Germline V lookup: CDR1 DFQATT, CDR2 SNEGSKA (reference sequence). The CDR3 DNA reads TGCAGTGCTAGAGAGACTACCATTAACTATGGCTACACCTTC. Protein sequence: CSARETTINYGYTF.

This clonotype was observed a handful of times. V is TRBV20-1 and J is TRBJ2-5, with 7 bases aligning to TRBD2. Trimming at V came to 5 bases and at J to 9 bases, leaving 12 bases not matched to a gene. The length of the CDR3 is 13 residues. Germline CDR1 DFQATT, CDR2 SNEGSKA (reference sequence). The CDR3 bases are TGCAGTGCTCCCCCTCCGACACGGGAGGCCCAGTACTTC. It is translated as CSAPPPTREAQYF.

This sequence joins TRBV29-1 and TRBJ2-7; 8 bases are shared with TRBD2. The V segment lost 7 bases and the J segment 3 bases; nucleotides outside the gene matches: 14. CDR3 length: 15 residues. Germline V gives CDR1 SQVTM, CDR2 ANQGSEA. The CDR3 sequence: CSGKFGTAGGYEQYF. CDR3 DNA: TGCAGCGGGAAATTTGGGACCGCGGGGGGCTACGAGCAGTACTTC.

The chain employs TRBV7-9 and TRBJ1-5, with a weak D call TRBD1 (5 bases). The CDR3 extends over 13 amino acids. Germline V gives CDR1 SEHNR, CDR2 FQNEAQ (reference sequence). Trimming pared 4 bases from V and 11 bases from J, leaving 15 bases between. CDR3 loop: CASSSGGPSTQHF. DNA of the CDR3: TGTGCCAGCAGCTCGGGGGGTCCGTCGACCCAGCATTTT.

A few counts support this clonotype. This rearrangement joins TRBV20-1 to TRBJ2-3, with D perhaps TRBD1 (6 bases). Germline V gene lookup returns CDR1 DFQATT and CDR2 SNEGSKA (reference sequence). The V and J ends lost 0 bases and 2 bases respectively, with 12 bases between them. The CDR3 contains 15 residues. CDR3 loop: CSARDLWTVTDTQYF. The CDR3 DNA follows: TGCAGTGCTAGAGATCTTTGGACAGTCACAGATACGCAGTATTTT.

This clonotype has more than one count but fewer than ten. The gene calls are TRBV5-1 and TRBJ2-1; 9 bases line up with TRBD2. The CDR3 length is 15 residues. From germline, CDR1 is SGHRS and CDR2 YFSETQ. V lost 0 bases to trimming and J lost 6 bases; unmatched junction nucleotides: 4. CDR3 in DNA: TGCGCCAGCAGCTTGGGTAGCGGGGGCTCCAATGAGCAGTTCTTC. As protein: CASSLGSGGSNEQFF.

The rearrangement links TRBV29-1 to TRBJ2-7; 7 bases match TRBD1. The J call may be in error: the DNA end matches TRBJ2-4 better. In germline, CDR1 is SQVTM, CDR2 ANQGSEA. There are 15 residues in the CDR3. CDR3 coding DNA: TGCAGCGTTGAAGAGAAAGTGACAGGGATGAACATTCAGTACTTC. This codes for CSVEEKVTGMNIQYF.

This clonotype was counted a few times. The chain carries TRBV11-2 and TRBJ2-7, with 9 bases identical to TRBD2. The DNA end lines up better with TRBJ2-5; the J call may be wrong. Germline V CDR1 and CDR2: SGHAT, FQNNGV. There are 14 residues in the CDR3. CDR3 sequence (DNA): TGTGCCAGCAGCTCGATTAGCGGGAGCCGGACCCAGTACTTC. It translates to CASSSISGSRTQYF.

This clonotype was observed a handful of times. The rearrangement uses TRBV12-3 or TRBV12-4 and TRBJ2-7; no reliable D call. CDR3 size: 13 residues. The V end lost 1 base, the J end lost 3 bases, and 7 bases lay between the germline ends. The CDR3 DNA is TGTGCCAGCAGTTTAGGAGTTAACTACGAGCAGTACTTC. Translated: CASSLGVNYEQYF.

This chain links TRBV7-6 with TRBJ2-5; tentative D call: TRBD2 (6 bases). V was cut by 1 base and J by 4 bases, with 10 bases left in between. The germline V gene encodes CDR1 SGHVS and CDR2 FNYEAQ. The CDR3 runs to 14 residues. The CDR3 spells CASSLGVGGETQYF. CDR3 DNA sequence: TGTGCCAGCAGCTTAGGAGTGGGGGGAGAGACCCAGTACTTC.

The chain couples TRBV5-1 to TRBJ2-1, with D perhaps TRBD2 (5 bases). The germline gives CDR1 SGHRS, CDR2 YFSETQ. CDR3 length: 15 amino acids. The V gene lost 1 base and the J gene lost 5 bases, with 13 bases spanning the gap. As DNA, the CDR3 is TGCGCCAGCAGCTTGAGGGCAGCAGCGGACAATGAGCAGTTCTTC. The encoded protein is CASSLRAAADNEQFF. The variable domain in full, with the rest retrieved from reference TRBV5-1 and TRBJ2-1, is KAGVTQTPRYLIKTRGQQVTLSCSPISGHRSVSWYQQTPGQGLQFLFEYFSETQRNKGNFPGRFSGRQFSNSRSEMNVSTLELGDSALYLCASSLRAAADNEQFFGPGTRLTVL.

This clonotype was found a few times. This chain connects TRBV10-3 to TRBJ2-5, with D possibly TRBD1 on 6 matching bases. CDR3 length: 12 amino acids. From germline, CDR1 is ENHRY and CDR2 SYGVKD. Trimming took off 10 bases at V and 4 bases at J, with 13 bases between the two ends. CDR3 nucleotide sequence: TGTGCCACCACAGGGCTGGGAGAGACCCAGTACTTC. Translation gives CATTGLGETQYF.

The V call is TRBV5-1, the J call TRBJ2-1; D is perhaps TRBD2 (6 bases). Per germline, CDR1 SGHRS and CDR2 YFSETQ. This CDR3 is built from 13 residues. V lost 0 bases and J lost 14, with 15 bases in between. In DNA, the CDR3 is TGCGCCAGCAGCTTGGGCCTCGAATCGGGAGAGTTCTTC. Its protein is CASSLGLESGEFF.